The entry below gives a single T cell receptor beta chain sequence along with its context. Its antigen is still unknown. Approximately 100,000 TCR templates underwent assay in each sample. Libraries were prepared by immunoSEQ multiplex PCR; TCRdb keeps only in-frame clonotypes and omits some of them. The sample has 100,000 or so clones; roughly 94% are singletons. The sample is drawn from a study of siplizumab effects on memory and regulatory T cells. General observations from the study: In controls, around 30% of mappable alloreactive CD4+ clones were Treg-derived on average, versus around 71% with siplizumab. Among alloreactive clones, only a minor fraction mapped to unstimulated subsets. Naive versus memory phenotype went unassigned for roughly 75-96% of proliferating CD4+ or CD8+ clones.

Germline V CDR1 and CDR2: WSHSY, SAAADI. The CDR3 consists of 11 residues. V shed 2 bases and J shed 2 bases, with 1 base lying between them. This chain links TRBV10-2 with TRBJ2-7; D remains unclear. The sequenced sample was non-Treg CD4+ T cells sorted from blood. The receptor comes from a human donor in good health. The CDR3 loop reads CASSETYEQYF. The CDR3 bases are TGCGCCAGCAGTGAGACCTACGAGCAGTACTTC.